This T cell receptor (beta chain) was identified in a study of shared clonotypes between healthy human individuals. Study summary: Per donor, three plates held CD4 naive cells, three held CD4 memory, two held CD8 naive and one held CD8 memory. Study-wide results and limits: The study generally estimated greater richness for naive than memory subsets. Clonotype sharing among donors, it was expected, would be affected by sequencing depth.

V was clipped by 2 bases and J by 6 bases, with 16 bases between them. Germline V CDR1 and CDR2: SEHNR, FQNEAQ (reference sequence). This CDR3 contains 16 residues. Of note for this clone: Its antigen is not known.

Per sorted-subset replicate PCR, input was 200 to 250 ng DNA, representing tens of thousands of T cell genomes. Produced via immunoSEQ multiplex PCR; TCRdb's table is partial and in-frame only. The table includes about 1,800,000 clones, less than 95% detected once. The naive CD8 fraction comprised CD45RO-negative cells positively selected for CCR7 and excluded terminally differentiated effector memory CD45RA+ cells. The clonotype comes from a man between 18 and 35 years old in good health. The sequencing input was naive CD8+ T cells sorted from blood. The J gene is TRBJ2-2, the V gene TRBV7-9, with D tentatively TRBD1 (6 bases). The CDR3 spells CASSLSRGQGSGELFF. The CDR3 DNA follows: TGTGCCAGCAGCTTATCGAGGGGCCAGGGGTCCGGGGAGCTGTTTTTT.